These 28 T cell receptor beta chains originate from one sample sequenced in a study of STAT5B mutations in CD4+ large granular lymphocyte leukemia (dated by TCRdb to the early 2020s). The library was generated by the immunoSEQ multiplex PCR assay. The table comes from immuneACCESS by way of TCRdb, which keeps in-frame sequences with V and J called. Part of the clones is missing from these tables; in studies checked, under half for an unresolved V gene and the rest for unknown reasons. Across this sample there are roughly 46,000 clones, with about 86% seen only once. Together, the top ten hold 0.3% to 0.4% of the sample. The sample taken for sequencing was CD4+ T cells from blood buffy coats. All receptors derive from a human donor in good health.

This clone was seen only once. The CDR3 spells CASSLGAGATEAFF. In DNA form, the CDR3 reads TGTGCCAGCAGTTTAGGGGCAGGAGCCACTGAAGCTTTCTTT. The V and J genes are TRBV6-1 and TRBJ1-1; maybe TRBD1 (5 bases). V shed 5 bases and J shed 4 bases, with 14 bases lying between them. Germline CDR1 reads MNHNS; CDR2 reads SASEGT. CDR3 size: 14 residues.

V usage is TRBV5-1 and J usage is TRBJ2-3; TRBD1 might be the D (5 bases). This CDR3 has 14 residues. The V and J ends lost 4 bases and 1 base respectively, with 10 bases between them. CDR1 and CDR2 from the germline V gene are SGHRS and YFSETQ. CDR3 bases: TGCGCCAGCAGCCTGGGCAGGGGCACAGATACGCAGTATTTT. Encoded protein: CASSLGRGTDTQYF. The variable domain in full, completed from reference TRBV5-1 and TRBJ2-3, reads KAGVTQTPRYLIKTRGQQVTLSCSPISGHRSVSWYQQTPGQGLQFLFEYFSETQRNKGNFPGRFSGRQFSNSRSEMNVSTLELGDSALYLCASSLGRGTDTQYFGPGTRLTVL.

The chain has TRBV11-3 and TRBJ2-3; 8 bases match TRBD2. The CDR3 consists of 16 residues. The trim removed 3 bases at V and 7 bases at J, leaving 12 bases unmatched. The germline CDR1 and CDR2 sequences are SGHNT and YENEEA. CDR3 in DNA: TGTGCCAGCAGCTTGAACAGCGGGAGCAACATAAATACGCAGTATTTT. Translating it yields CASSLNSGSNINTQYF.

The chain uses TRBV9 and TRBJ1-4; TRBD1 might be the D (5 bases). In germline, CDR1 is SGDLS, CDR2 YYNGEE. Between the trimmed V and J ends, which lost 0 bases and 5 bases, there was a span of 11 bases. This CDR3 comprises 15 residues. CDR3 in DNA: TGTGCCAGCAGCGTAGCAGGGTTTGAGAATGAAAAACTGTTTTTT. Translating gives CASSVAGFENEKLFF.

This rearrangement joins TRBV6-6 to TRBJ1-4, with D perhaps matching TRBD1 (6 bases). The germline CDR1 and CDR2 sequences are MNHNY and SVGAGI (reference sequence). The V and J ends lost 2 bases and 8 bases respectively, with 15 bases between them. The CDR3 loop spans 15 amino acids. The CDR3 loop reads CASSYVRGGWEKLFF. DNA of the CDR3: TGTGCCAGCAGTTACGTCCGAGGGGGATGGGAAAAACTGTTTTTT.

V usage is TRBV23-1 and J usage is TRBJ2-7; 8 nucleotides align to TRBD2. TRBV23-1 is flagged as an ORF with uncertain function. The J segment lost 6 bases and the V segment lost 8 bases, leaving 24 bases of the junction unmatched. The CDR3 loop spans 18 amino acids. The CDR3 here is CASLPLSGSNTHAVEQYF. In nucleotides, the CDR3 is TGCGCCAGCCTCCCCCTAAGCGGGAGTAATACCCACGCCGTCGAGCAGTACTTC.

The chain couples TRBV5-1 to TRBJ1-4; D not certain. CDR1 is SGHRS and CDR2 is YFSETQ in the germline V gene. The CDR3 is 16 amino acids. V lost 2 bases to trimming and J lost 4 bases, with 15 bases between them. As DNA, the CDR3 is TGCGCCAGCAGCTTATCACTTAGGTTCGGTAATGAAAAACTGTTTTTT. It translates to CASSLSLRFGNEKLFF.

The chain carries TRBV10-3 and TRBJ1-3; maybe TRBD1 (5 bases). This CDR3 comprises 18 residues. V lost 0 bases, J lost 2 bases, and 17 bases lay in between. Germline CDR1 ENHRY, CDR2 SYGVKD. CDR3 sequence reads: CAISESGSPQVTGNTIYF. The CDR3 nucleotides read TGTGCCATCAGTGAGTCAGGTTCGCCACAGGTCACTGGAAACACCATATATTTT.

V gene TRBV19 combines with J gene TRBJ2-7, with a possible D match to TRBD1 (8 bases). The length of the CDR3 is 12 residues. V dropped 8 bases and J dropped 6 bases, with 14 bases sitting between them. Germline V lookup: CDR1 LNHDA, CDR2 SQIVND (reference sequence). CDR3 nucleotide sequence: TGTGCCAGTTCAACAGGGGGGGGCGAGCAGTACTTC. Its protein is CASSTGGGEQYF. The entire variable domain, with the rest obtained from reference TRBV19 and TRBJ2-7, is as follows: DGGITQSPKYLFRKEGQNVTLSCEQNLNHDAMYWYRQDPGQGLRLIYYSQIVNDFQKGDIAEGYSVSREKKESFPLTVTSAQKNPTAFYLCASSTGGGEQYFGPGTRLTVT.

This chain uses TRBV4-2 with TRBJ1-4; D unclear. The ends were cut back, 1 base at V and 3 bases at J, with 9 bases in the middle. CDR3 length: 15 residues. Per germline, CDR1 LGHNA and CDR2 YNFKEQ. The CDR3 protein is CASSQGKGSNEKLFF. CDR3 nucleotide sequence: TGTGCCAGCAGCCAAGGAAAAGGTTCTAATGAAAAACTGTTTTTT.

The chain carries TRBV19 and TRBJ2-3; 13 nucleotides align to TRBD2. V lost 6 bases and J lost 3; bases outside the gene matches: 15. The CDR3 length is 19 residues. Germline CDR1 is LNHDA and CDR2 is SQIVND (reference sequence). CDR3 sequence reads: CASRREGLGTSGKTDTQYF. CDR3 in DNA: TGTGCCAGTAGGAGGGAGGGGCTGGGGACTAGCGGGAAGACAGATACGCAGTATTTT.

The chain joins TRBV5-1 to TRBJ1-1, with 9 nucleotides matching TRBD1. Looked up from germline, CDR1 is SGHRS and CDR2 is YFSETQ. J gave up 3 bases and V 0 bases, and 3 bases lay outside the gene matches. The CDR3 length is 15 residues. CDR3 region: CASSLARTGDTEAFF. The CDR3 DNA follows: TGCGCCAGCAGCTTGGCAAGGACAGGGGACACTGAAGCTTTCTTT. Drawing the rest from reference TRBV5-1 and TRBJ1-1, the complete variable domain is KAGVTQTPRYLIKTRGQQVTLSCSPISGHRSVSWYQQTPGQGLQFLFEYFSETQRNKGNFPGRFSGRQFSNSRSEMNVSTLELGDSALYLCASSLARTGDTEAFFGQGTRLTVV.

This clone has only a few counts. This rearrangement joins TRBV6-5 to TRBJ1-2, with D possibly TRBD1 on 5 matching bases. The V gene lost 6 bases and the J gene lost 5 bases, with 13 bases spanning the gap. CDR3 size: 13 residues. Germline V CDR1 and CDR2: MNHEY, SVGAGI. The CDR3 DNA is TGTGCCAGCAGCCCAGGACAAGCTTATGGCTACACCTTC. Protein product: CASSPGQAYGYTF.

The chain recombines TRBV30 with TRBJ2-7; D call uncertain. This CDR3 has 12 amino acids. Trimming removed 5 bases at V and 9 bases at J, with 17 bases between. Germline lookup yields CDR1 GTSNPN and CDR2 SVGIG (reference sequence). The CDR3 DNA reads TGTGCCTGGGGCCCCCTCGCCGGGTCGCAGTACTTC. Protein sequence: CAWGPLAGSQYF.

The chain recombines TRBV6-6 with TRBJ1-1, with a possible D match to TRBD1 (5 bases). The V and J ends lost 5 bases and 1 base respectively, with 17 bases between them. CDR1 is MNHNY and CDR2 is SVGAGI in the germline V gene (reference sequence). The CDR3 has 16 residues. CDR3 residues: CASSPPAAGANTEAFF. For the CDR3, the DNA is TGTGCCAGCAGTCCCCCCGCGGCCGGGGCGAACACTGAAGCTTTCTTT.

J is TRBJ2-1 and V is TRBV19; D gene uncertain. From germline, CDR1 is LNHDA and CDR2 SQIVND (reference sequence). The CDR3 is made up of 13 amino acids. Deletions cut 2 bases from V and 2 bases from J, with 4 bases between. The CDR3 loop is CASSISTYNEQFF. The DNA for the CDR3 is TGTGCCAGTAGTATATCCACCTACAATGAGCAGTTCTTC.

This clone was seen just once. V is TRBV19 and J is TRBJ2-3; 10 nucleotides match TRBD1. The CDR3 loop spans 17 amino acids. Looked up from germline, CDR1 is LNHDA and CDR2 is SQIVND (reference sequence). V was clipped by 6 bases and J by 2 bases; unmatched bases: 11. The CDR3 here is CASRDRGPSLFTDTQYF. CDR3 bases: TGTGCCAGTAGAGACAGGGGGCCGTCACTTTTCACAGATACGCAGTATTTT.

The chain carries TRBV11-2 and TRBJ1-6; TRBD1 might be the D (6 bases). The CDR3 covers 14 residues. The V gene lost 2 bases and the J gene lost 7 bases, with 9 bases spanning the gap. Germline V gene sequence: CDR1 SGHAT, CDR2 FQNNGV. The CDR3 reads CASSLRGGNSPLHF. In DNA form, the CDR3 reads TGTGCCAGCAGCTTAAGGGGGGGGAATTCACCCCTCCACTTT.

The chain joins TRBV5-1 to TRBJ1-2; D might be TRBD1 (5 bases). V gave up 4 bases and J gave up 3 bases, with 13 bases separating them. The CDR3 covers 14 residues. Germline CDR1 is SGHRS and CDR2 is YFSETQ. CDR3 in DNA: TGCGCCAGCAGCCCGGGAGACAGTTACTATGGCTACACCTTC. Translating it yields CASSPGDSYYGYTF. The whole variable domain, remainder taken from reference TRBV5-1 and TRBJ1-2, is KAGVTQTPRYLIKTRGQQVTLSCSPISGHRSVSWYQQTPGQGLQFLFEYFSETQRNKGNFPGRFSGRQFSNSRSEMNVSTLELGDSALYLCASSPGDSYYGYTFGSGTRLTVV.

This clone is a singleton in its sample. The rearrangement uses TRBV18 and TRBJ1-6; possibly TRBD1 for D (6 bases). In germline, CDR1 is KGHSH, CDR2 LQKENI. The V and J ends lost 6 bases and 10 bases respectively, with 19 bases between them. This CDR3 is built from 15 residues. In DNA, the CDR3 is TGTGCCAGCTCGCGCCAGGGGAATGGTGGATCACCCCTCCACTTT. Protein: CASSRQGNGGSPLHF. Filled out from reference TRBV18 and TRBJ1-6, the complete variable domain reads NAGVMQNPRHLVRRRGQEARLRCSPMKGHSHVYWYRQLPEEGLKFMVYLQKENIIDESGMPKERFSAEFPKEGPSILRIQQVVRGDSAAYFCASSRQGNGGSPLHFGNGTRLTVT.

The chain employs TRBV6-5 and TRBJ1-5; D not certain. V was pared by 0 bases and J by 9 bases, with 12 bases between. The germline gives CDR1 MNHEY, CDR2 SVGAGI. The length of the CDR3 is 14 residues. The DNA for the CDR3 is TGTGCCAGCAGTTACTCGAAGGTTGGGTGGCCCCAGCATTTT. It codes for CASSYSKVGWPQHF.

The gene calls are TRBV6-5 and TRBJ2-7, with D hard to call. The length of the CDR3 is 14 residues. The V end was cut by 6 bases, the J end by 2 bases, with 14 bases between. Germline-derived CDR1 and CDR2 are MNHEY and SVGAGI. The chain's CDR3 is CASSASTSAYEQYF. CDR3 DNA: TGTGCCAGCAGCGCTAGTACCTCAGCCTACGAGCAGTACTTC.

This clone appeared a single time. The V call is TRBV10-3, the J call TRBJ2-2; the match to TRBD1 covers 7 bases. With 6 bases clipped from V and 6 bases from J, the junction kept 13 bases outside the gene matches. The CDR3 runs to 16 residues. Germline V gene lookup returns CDR1 ENHRY and CDR2 SYGVKD. The CDR3 spells CAIRPRTGDRSGELFF. CDR3 sequence (DNA): TGTGCCATCAGACCTCGGACAGGTGATAGGTCCGGGGAGCTGTTTTTT.

The chain links TRBV5-1 to TRBJ1-1, with TRBD1 as a possible D gene (6 bases). This CDR3 comprises 16 residues. CDR1 and CDR2 from the germline V gene are SGHRS and YFSETQ. V lost 0 bases and J 4 bases, leaving 16 bases between the germline ends. The DNA for the CDR3 is TGCGCCAGCAGCTTGGCTGGGAGGGGGTATGGCACTGAAGCTTTCTTT. It encodes CASSLAGRGYGTEAFF.

V gene TRBV2 combines with J gene TRBJ2-7; D call uncertain. From germline, CDR1 is SNHLY and CDR2 FYNNEI. There are 14 residues in the CDR3. The germline V and J ends were trimmed by 2 bases and 4 bases, with 12 bases remaining between them. CDR3 residues: CASSENPLLYEQYF. CDR3 coding DNA: TGTGCCAGCAGTGAAAATCCCCTCCTATACGAGCAGTACTTC.

The sample holds one count of this clone. The chain employs TRBV11-2 and TRBJ1-3, with no clear D. Germline V gene sequence: CDR1 SGHAT, CDR2 FQNNGV. V gave up 5 bases and J gave up 0 bases, with 14 bases separating them. CDR3 length equals 16 residues. CDR3 residues: CASSTDGSYSGNTIYF. CDR3 sequence (DNA): TGTGCCAGCAGCACGGACGGTTCTTACTCTGGAAACACCATATATTTT. The full variable domain, with the rest looked up from reference TRBV11-2 and TRBJ1-3, is EAGVAQSPRYKIIEKRQSVAFWCNPISGHATLYWYQQILGQGPKLLIQFQNNGVVDDSQLPKDRFSAERLKGVDSTLKIQPAKLEDSAVYLCASSTDGSYSGNTIYFGEGSWLTVV.

V is TRBV11-1 and J is TRBJ1-1; the D gene is possibly TRBD1 (6 bases). Per the germline V gene, CDR1 is SGHAT and CDR2 is FQDESV (reference sequence). CDR3 length: 12 amino acids. Trimming pared 8 bases from V and 11 bases from J, leaving 18 bases between. As DNA, the CDR3 is TGTGCCAGCTCTGAGGGCAGGGACAAGGCTTTCTTT. This codes for CASSEGRDKAFF.

J is TRBJ2-5 and V is TRBV28; 8 positions agree with TRBD1. The CDR3 covers 15 residues. J was trimmed by 3 bases and V by 5 bases; bases with no gene match: 8. Per the germline V gene, CDR1 is MDHEN and CDR2 is SYDVKM. The CDR3 loop is CASSLQAGGEETQYF. In DNA, the CDR3 is TGTGCCAGCAGTCTCCAGGCAGGGGGCGAAGAGACCCAGTACTTC.